Listed below are T cell receptor beta chains from one sample, sequenced in a study of blood T cell repertoires in COVID-19. Sequencing was performed with immunoSEQ multiplex PCR; in TCRdb, only in-frame clones are kept and a portion is missing. Among over 200,000 clones listed, about 91% were seen once. Sequences were obtained from peripheral blood. Receptors were obtained from a person aged 18-35 years with COVID-19, enrolled during active disease. Both conserved end residues are part of each CDR3. A D gene is named only where the DNA matches it firmly. A row's size may be missing; if present it is once, few, many or a size class.

TRBD1	once	TRBJ2-5	TRBV28	TGTGCCAGCAGTTTAAGGGACAGGGTAGGGGAGACCCAGTACTTC	CASSLRDRVGETQYF
-	-	TRBJ2-5	TRBV3-1/TRBV3-2	TGTGCCAGCAGCCAAAGGAGGGCCGAGGAGACCCAGTACTTC	CASSQRRAEETQYF
TRBD2	-	TRBJ2-1	TRBV24-1	TGTGCCACCAGTGCCGCACTAGCGGGAGCGGGTGAGCAGTTCTTC	CATSAALAGAGEQFF
-	-	TRBJ1-1	TRBV5-1	TGCGCCAGCAGCTTGGCCGCAGGGGTGAACACTGAAGCTTTCTTT	CASSLAAGVNTEAFF
-	-	TRBJ1-5	TRBV4-1	TGCGCCAGCAGCCAAGGAGGTGGATATCAGCCCCAGCATTTT	CASSQGGGYQPQHF
TRBD2	once	TRBJ2-7	TRBV7-2	TGTGCCAGCAGCTTAGTCGGGACTAGCGGGTGGGACTTC	CASSLVGTSGWDF
-	-	TRBJ2-6	TRBV27	TGTGCCAGCAGTTTCCAGGGGTGGTCTGGGGCCAACGTCCTGACTTTC	CASSFQGWSGANVLTF
-	-	TRBJ2-1	TRBV15	TGTGCCACCAGCCCCCGTTCCTCTTTACTGTACAATGAGCAGTTCTTC	CATSPRSSLLYNEQFF
TRBD2	-	TRBJ2-2	TRBV28	TGTGCCAGTCGACTAGCGTGGACCGGGGAGCTGTTTTTT	CASRLAWTGELFF
TRBD1	-	TRBJ1-5	TRBV7-2	TGTGCCAGCAGCTGGGGACAGAGCAATCAGCCCCAGCATTTT	CASSWGQSNQPQHF
TRBD1	-	TRBJ1-6	TRBV10-3	TGTGCCATCAGTGATAGGGACAGGGGTTATAATTCACCCCTCCACTTT	CAISDRDRGYNSPLHF
-	-	TRBJ1-1	TRBV4-1	TGCGCCAGCAGCCTTCGGCCCTCAGGATTAACTGAAGCTTTCTTT	CASSLRPSGLTEAFF
TRBD1	-	TRBJ2-7	TRBV10-3	TGTGCCATCAGTGATCTGACAGGGGGCTTCCACGAGCAGTACTTC	CAISDLTGGFHEQYF
-	-	TRBJ2-7	TRBV27	TGTGCCAGCAGCCCTAGAGCAGATTTCGAGCAGTACTTC	CASSPRADFEQYF
-	once	TRBJ2-7	TRBV9	TGTGCCAGCAGCGTAGGGGTTCTGGGAGCCGAGCAGTACTTC	CASSVGVLGAEQYF
TRBD2	once	TRBJ2-5	TRBV6-5	TGTGCCAGCAGTTTCAAAGCGGGAGATGAGACCCAGTACTTC	CASSFKAGDETQYF
-	-	TRBJ2-5	TRBV6-5	TGTGCCGGGGAAAGGACAGATGGAGAGGAGACCCAGTACTTC	CAGERTDGEETQYF
-	-	TRBJ1-2	TRBV29-1	TGCAGCGTTGAAGAAGGAGGAGACGGCCTCCTGTCCGGCTACACCTTC	CSVEEGGDGLLSGYTF
-	-	TRBJ2-1	TRBV28	TGTGCCAGCAGCCAGCCGGGACCGGGGGACAATGAGCAGTTCTTC	CASSQPGPGDNEQFF
-	-	TRBJ2-1	TRBV5-4	TGTGCCAGCAGTCAGATGGGCGCCGGGGCCTACAATGAGCAGTTCTTC	CASSQMGAGAYNEQFF
-	-	TRBJ1-2	TRBV13	TGTGCCAGCAGCTCGGACAGTCGCTATGGCTACACCTTC	CASSSDSRYGYTF
-	-	TRBJ2-7	TRBV21-1	TGTGCCAGCACCCCCCTACCGACCTACGAGCAGTACTTC	CASTPLPTYEQYF
-	-	TRBJ1-2	TRBV7-9	TGTGCCAGCAGCCTGGGAGGGGGCTACACCTTC	CASSLGGGYTF
-	-	TRBJ1-5	TRBV4-1	TGCGCCAGCAGCCATGCGGGACTTCCCAATCAGCCCCAGCATTTT	CASSHAGLPNQPQHF
TRBD1	-	TRBJ2-5	TRBV7-9	TGTGCCAGCTCCTCTTGGGGGACAGGGGAATACCAAGAGACCCAGTACTTC	CASSSWGTGEYQETQYF
-	-	TRBJ2-5	TRBV12-3/TRBV12-4	TGTGCCAGCAGCTTATACAGTCAAGAGACCCAGTACTTC	CASSLYSQETQYF
-	-	TRBJ1-2	TRBV5-1	TGCGCCAGCAGCCCGGTCGACGGGAGCTACACCTTC	CASSPVDGSYTF
-	-	TRBJ1-1	TRBV5-4	TGTGCCAGCAGCTCTGTCTCTTCGAACACTGAAGCTTTCTTT	CASSSVSSNTEAFF
-	-	TRBJ2-5	TRBV19	TGTGCCAGTAGTCTCCTGTCCGGGGAGACCCAGTACTTC	CASSLLSGETQYF
TRBD1	-	TRBJ2-7	TRBV19	TGTGCCAGTAGCACGGGACAGTGGAACAACGAGCAGTACTTC	CASSTGQWNNEQYF
-	-	TRBJ2-7	TRBV14	TGTGCCAGCAGCCATTTGTCTCGGAGGCCCCCCAACGAGCAGTACTTC	CASSHLSRRPPNEQYF
-	-	TRBJ2-7	TRBV4-1	TGCGCCAGCAGCCTTGGCCAGGGAACCTACGAGCAGTACTTC	CASSLGQGTYEQYF
TRBD1	-	TRBJ2-7	TRBV28	TGTGCCAGCAGTCCGGGACAGTCAAGCTCCTACGAGCAGTACTTC	CASSPGQSSSYEQYF
TRBD2	-	TRBJ2-2	TRBV6-2/TRBV6-3	TGTGCCAGCAGTTGGACTAGTTTATCCGGGGAGCTGTTTTTT	CASSWTSLSGELFF
-	-	TRBJ2-3	TRBV5-4	TGTGCCAGCAGCTTGGGACAGCTACTTAGCACAGATACGCAGTATTTT	CASSLGQLLSTDTQYF
TRBD2	-	TRBJ2-2	TRBV6-5	TGTGCCAGCAGTCCGGGACTAGCGGGACCCGGGGAGCTGTTTTTT	CASSPGLAGPGELFF
-	-	TRBJ2-2	TRBV6-5	TGTGCCAGCAGTTACTCGGCCGGGGTAAACACCGGGGAGCTGTTTTTT	CASSYSAGVNTGELFF
-	-	TRBJ2-5	TRBV28	TGTGCCAGCAGTCAAAGCCCCCGGGGAGAGACCCAGTACTTC	CASSQSPRGETQYF
-	-	TRBJ1-2	TRBV6-2/TRBV6-3	TGTGCCAGCAGTTACTACGCGGTAAACTATGGCTACACCTTC	CASSYYAVNYGYTF
-	-	TRBJ2-7	TRBV25-1	TGTGCCAGCAGTGGGCAGAACTCCTACGAGCAGTACTTC	CASSGQNSYEQYF
-	once	TRBJ2-7	TRBV5-1	TGCGCCAGCAGCTTGATCAGGGGACCCTACGAGCAGTACTTC	CASSLIRGPYEQYF
TRBD1	few	TRBJ1-5	TRBV3-1/TRBV3-2	TGTGCCAGCAGCCGCGGGACAGGGGTTATATTGCCCCAGCATTTT	CASSRGTGVILPQHF
TRBD1	-	TRBJ1-2	TRBV16	TGTGCCAGCAGCCAATCGACAGGGGGCGGCTACACCTTC	CASSQSTGGGYTF
TRBD1	-	TRBJ1-2	TRBV28	TGTGCCAGCAGTTTCAGGGGGCAAGGTGGCTACACCTTC	CASSFRGQGGYTF
-	-	TRBJ2-1	TRBV28	TGTGCCAGCAGTTTGACCAGGGCGGGACCTTACAATGAGCAGTTCTTC	CASSLTRAGPYNEQFF
TRBD2	once	TRBJ2-3	TRBV5-1	TGCGCCAGCATGGAAGAGGGGACTAGCGGAGCAGATACGCAGTATTTT	CASMEEGTSGADTQYF
TRBD1	-	TRBJ1-5	TRBV18	TGTGCCAGCTCCTCCGGGACAGTGGGCCAGCCCCAGCATTTT	CASSSGTVGQPQHF
-	-	TRBJ1-2	TRBV5-1	TGCGCCAGCAGCGTGGGGGGAGACGGCTACACCTTC	CASSVGGDGYTF
TRBD1	-	TRBJ2-7	TRBV11-2	TGTGCCAGCAGCTTCGGGACAGATTCCTACGAGCAGTACTTC	CASSFGTDSYEQYF
-	-	TRBJ1-1	TRBV3-1/TRBV3-2	TGTGCCAGCAGCCCGCGGGGAATGAACACTGAAGCTTTCTTT	CASSPRGMNTEAFF
-	-	TRBJ1-5	TRBV28	TGTGCCAGCACCCCTGGCGGCCGCCAGCCCCAGCATTTT	CASTPGGRQPQHF
TRBD1	-	TRBJ2-7	TRBV27	TGTGCCAGCAGTTTTGGCGCCCAGGGGGCGGGGGAGCAGTACTTC	CASSFGAQGAGEQYF
TRBD1	-	TRBJ1-1	TRBV24-1	TGTGCCACCAGTCAAGGGGGCCGGAACACTGAAGCTTTCTTT	CATSQGGRNTEAFF